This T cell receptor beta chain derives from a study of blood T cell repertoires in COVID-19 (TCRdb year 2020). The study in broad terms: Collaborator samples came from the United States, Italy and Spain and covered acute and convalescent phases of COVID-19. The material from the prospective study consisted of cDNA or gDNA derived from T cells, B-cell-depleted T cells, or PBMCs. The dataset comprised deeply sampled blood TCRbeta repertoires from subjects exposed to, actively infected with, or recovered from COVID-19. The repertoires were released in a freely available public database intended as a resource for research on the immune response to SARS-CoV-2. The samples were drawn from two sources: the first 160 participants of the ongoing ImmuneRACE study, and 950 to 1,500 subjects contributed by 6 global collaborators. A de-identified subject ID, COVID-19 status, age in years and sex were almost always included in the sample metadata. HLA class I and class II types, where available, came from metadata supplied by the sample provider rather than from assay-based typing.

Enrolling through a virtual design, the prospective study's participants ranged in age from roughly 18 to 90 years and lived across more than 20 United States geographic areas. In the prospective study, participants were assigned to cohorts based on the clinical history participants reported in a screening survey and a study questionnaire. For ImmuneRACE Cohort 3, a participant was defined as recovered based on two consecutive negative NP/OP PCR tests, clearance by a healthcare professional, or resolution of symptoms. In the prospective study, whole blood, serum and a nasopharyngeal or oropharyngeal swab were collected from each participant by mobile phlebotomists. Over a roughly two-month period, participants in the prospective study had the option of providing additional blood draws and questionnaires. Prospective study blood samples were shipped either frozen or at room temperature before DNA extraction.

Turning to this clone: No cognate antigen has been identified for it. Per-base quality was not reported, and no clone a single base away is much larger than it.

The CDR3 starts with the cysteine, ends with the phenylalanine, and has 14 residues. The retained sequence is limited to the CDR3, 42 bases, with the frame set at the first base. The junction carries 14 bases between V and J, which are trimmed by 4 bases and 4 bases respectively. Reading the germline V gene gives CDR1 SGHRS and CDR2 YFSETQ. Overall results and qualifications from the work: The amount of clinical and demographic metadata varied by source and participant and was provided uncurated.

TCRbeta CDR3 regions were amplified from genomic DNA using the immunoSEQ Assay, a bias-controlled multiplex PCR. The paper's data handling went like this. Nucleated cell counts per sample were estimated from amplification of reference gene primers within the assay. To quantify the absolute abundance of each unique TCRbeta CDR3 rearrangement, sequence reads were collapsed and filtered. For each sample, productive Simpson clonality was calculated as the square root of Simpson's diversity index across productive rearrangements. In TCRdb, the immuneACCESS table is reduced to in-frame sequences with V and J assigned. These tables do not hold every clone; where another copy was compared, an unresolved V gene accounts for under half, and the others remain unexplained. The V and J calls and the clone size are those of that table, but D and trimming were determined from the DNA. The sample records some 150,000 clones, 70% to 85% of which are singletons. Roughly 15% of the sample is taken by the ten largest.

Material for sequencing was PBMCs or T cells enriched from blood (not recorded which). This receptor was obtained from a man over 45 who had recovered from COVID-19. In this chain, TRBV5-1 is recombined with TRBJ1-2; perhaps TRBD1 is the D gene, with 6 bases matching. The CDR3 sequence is CASSHLQGSYGYTF. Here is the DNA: TGCGCCAGCAGCCACCTCCAGGGGAGCTATGGCTACACCTTC.